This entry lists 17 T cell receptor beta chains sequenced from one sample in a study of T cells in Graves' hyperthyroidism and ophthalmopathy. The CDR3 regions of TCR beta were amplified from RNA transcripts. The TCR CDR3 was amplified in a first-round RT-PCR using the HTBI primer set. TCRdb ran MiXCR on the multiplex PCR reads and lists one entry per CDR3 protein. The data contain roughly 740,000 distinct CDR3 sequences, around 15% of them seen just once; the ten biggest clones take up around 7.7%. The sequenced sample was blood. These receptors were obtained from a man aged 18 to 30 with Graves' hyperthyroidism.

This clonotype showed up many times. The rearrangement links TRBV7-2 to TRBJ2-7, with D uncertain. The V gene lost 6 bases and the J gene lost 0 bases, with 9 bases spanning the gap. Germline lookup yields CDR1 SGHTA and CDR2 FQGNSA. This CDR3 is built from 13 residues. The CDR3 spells CASRAVSSYEQYF. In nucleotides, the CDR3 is TGTGCCAGCAGAGCAGTTTCCTCCTACGAGCAGTACTTC.

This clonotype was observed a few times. The DNA for the CDR3 is TGTGCCAGCAGTGTTGCGGGGCAAGGTTTCTACGAGCAGTACTTC. The encoded protein is CASSVAGQGFYEQYF. The genes are TRBV7-6 and TRBJ2-7; weak D call: TRBD2 (6 bases). Deletions cut 6 bases from V and 3 bases from J, with 18 bases between. The CDR3 spans 15 residues. Germline V lookup: CDR1 SGHVS, CDR2 FNYEAQ.

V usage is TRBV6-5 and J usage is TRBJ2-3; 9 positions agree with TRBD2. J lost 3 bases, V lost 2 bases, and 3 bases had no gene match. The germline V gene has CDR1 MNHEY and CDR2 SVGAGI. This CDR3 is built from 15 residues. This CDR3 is CASSYGTSPTDTQYF. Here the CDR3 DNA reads TGTGCCAGCAGTTACGGGACTAGCCCTACAGATACGCAGTATTTT.

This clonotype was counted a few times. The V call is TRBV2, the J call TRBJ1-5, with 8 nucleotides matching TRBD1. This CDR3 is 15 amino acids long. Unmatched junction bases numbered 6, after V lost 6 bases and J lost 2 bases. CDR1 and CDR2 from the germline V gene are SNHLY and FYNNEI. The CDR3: CASSFDRGGNQPQHF. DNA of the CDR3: TGTGCCAGCAGCTTTGACAGGGGTGGCAATCAGCCCCAGCATTTT. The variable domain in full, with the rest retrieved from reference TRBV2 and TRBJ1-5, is EPEVTQTPSHQVTQMGQEVILRCVPISNHLYFYWYRQILGQKVEFLVSFYNNEISEKSEIFDDQFSVERPDGSNFTLKIRSTKLEDSAMYFCASSFDRGGNQPQHFGDGTRLSIL.

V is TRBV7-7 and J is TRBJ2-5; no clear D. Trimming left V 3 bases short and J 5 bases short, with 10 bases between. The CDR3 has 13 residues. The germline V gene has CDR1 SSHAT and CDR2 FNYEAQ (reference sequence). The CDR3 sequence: CASSLVAHETQYF. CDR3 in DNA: TGTGCCAGCAGCTTGGTTGCGCACGAGACCCAGTACTTC.

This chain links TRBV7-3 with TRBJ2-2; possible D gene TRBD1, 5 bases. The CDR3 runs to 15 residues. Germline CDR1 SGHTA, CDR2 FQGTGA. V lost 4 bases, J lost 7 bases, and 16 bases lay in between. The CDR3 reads CASSSGHGLSGELFF. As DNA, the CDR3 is TGTGCCAGCAGCTCAGGACACGGCTTGAGCGGGGAGCTGTTTTTT.

CDR3 sequence (DNA): TGTGCCAGCAGCCCCCACCCGGATGACACTGAAGCTTTCTTT. Translation: CASSPHPDDTEAFF. V is TRBV6-1 and J is TRBJ1-1; no clear D. Germline V CDR1 and CDR2: MNHNS, SASEGT. The length of the CDR3 is 14 residues. Deletions cut 6 bases from V and 3 bases from J, with 14 bases between.

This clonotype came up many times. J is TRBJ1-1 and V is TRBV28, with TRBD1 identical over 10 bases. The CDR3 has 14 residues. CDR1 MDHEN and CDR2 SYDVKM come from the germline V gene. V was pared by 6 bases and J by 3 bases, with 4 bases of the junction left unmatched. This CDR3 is CASRTGTGDTEAFF. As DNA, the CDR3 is TGTGCCAGCAGGACCGGGACAGGGGACACTGAAGCTTTCTTT.

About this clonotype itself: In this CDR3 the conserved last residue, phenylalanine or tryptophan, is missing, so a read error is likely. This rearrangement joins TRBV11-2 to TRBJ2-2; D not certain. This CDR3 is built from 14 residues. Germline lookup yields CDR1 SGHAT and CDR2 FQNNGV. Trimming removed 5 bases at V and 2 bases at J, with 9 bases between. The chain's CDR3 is CASSVSGNTGELFS. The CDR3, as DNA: TGTGCCAGCAGCGTCTCGGGCAACACCGGGGAGCTGTTTTCT.

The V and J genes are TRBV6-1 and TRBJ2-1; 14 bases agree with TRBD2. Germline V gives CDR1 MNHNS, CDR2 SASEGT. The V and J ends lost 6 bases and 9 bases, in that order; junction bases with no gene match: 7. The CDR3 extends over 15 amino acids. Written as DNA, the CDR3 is TGTGCCAGCAGGAAGGGACTAGCGGGAGTAGGTGAGCAGTTCTTC. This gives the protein CASRKGLAGVGEQFF.

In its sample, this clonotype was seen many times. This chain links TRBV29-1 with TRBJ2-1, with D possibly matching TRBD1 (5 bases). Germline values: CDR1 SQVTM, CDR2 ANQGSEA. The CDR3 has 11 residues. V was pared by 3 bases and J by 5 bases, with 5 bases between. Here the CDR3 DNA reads TGCAGCGTTGAGACAGACAATGAGCAGTTCTTC. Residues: CSVETDNEQFF.

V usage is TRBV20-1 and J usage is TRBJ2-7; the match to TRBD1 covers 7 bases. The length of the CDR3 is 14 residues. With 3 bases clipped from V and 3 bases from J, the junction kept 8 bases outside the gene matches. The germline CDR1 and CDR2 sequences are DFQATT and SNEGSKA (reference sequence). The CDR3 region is CSASDGQDFYEQYF. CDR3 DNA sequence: TGCAGTGCTAGTGATGGACAGGATTTCTACGAGCAGTACTTC.

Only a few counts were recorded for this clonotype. CDR3 sequence reads: CSVVVRGLQETQYF. In nucleotides, the CDR3 is TGCAGCGTTGTGGTCAGGGGGTTACAAGAGACCCAGTACTTC. The chain carries TRBV29-1 and TRBJ2-5; 7 bases line up with TRBD1. Germline CDR1 and CDR2: SQVTM and ANQGSEA. V lost 4 bases to trimming and J lost 2 bases; unmatched junction nucleotides: 7. The CDR3 runs 14 residues.

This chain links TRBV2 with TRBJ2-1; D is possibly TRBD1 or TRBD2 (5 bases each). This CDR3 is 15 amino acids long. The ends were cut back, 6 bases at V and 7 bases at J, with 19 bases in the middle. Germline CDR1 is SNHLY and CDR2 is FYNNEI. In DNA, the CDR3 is TGTGCCAGCAGGGCCGGGACGGGTGTCAGGAATGAGCAGTTCTTC. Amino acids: CASRAGTGVRNEQFF.

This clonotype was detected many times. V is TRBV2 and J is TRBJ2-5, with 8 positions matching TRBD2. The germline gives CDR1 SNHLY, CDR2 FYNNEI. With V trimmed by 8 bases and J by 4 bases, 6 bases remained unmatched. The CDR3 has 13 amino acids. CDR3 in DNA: TGTGCCAGCCGAGCGGGAGCGGGAGAGACCCAGTACTTC. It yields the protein CASRAGAGETQYF.

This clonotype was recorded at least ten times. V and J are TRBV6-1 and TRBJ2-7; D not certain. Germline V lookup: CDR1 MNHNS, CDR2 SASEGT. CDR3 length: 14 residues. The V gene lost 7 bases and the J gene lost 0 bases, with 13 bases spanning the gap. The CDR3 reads CASIHRRSSYEQYF. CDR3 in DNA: TGTGCCAGCATCCATCGACGGAGCTCCTACGAGCAGTACTTC.

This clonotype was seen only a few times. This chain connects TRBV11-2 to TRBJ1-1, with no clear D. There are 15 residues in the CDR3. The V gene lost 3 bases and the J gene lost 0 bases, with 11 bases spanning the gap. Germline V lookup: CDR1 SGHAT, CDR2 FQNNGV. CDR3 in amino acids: CASSFTGRLNTEAFF. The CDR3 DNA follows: TGTGCCAGCAGCTTTACGGGTCGCTTGAACACTGAAGCTTTCTTT.